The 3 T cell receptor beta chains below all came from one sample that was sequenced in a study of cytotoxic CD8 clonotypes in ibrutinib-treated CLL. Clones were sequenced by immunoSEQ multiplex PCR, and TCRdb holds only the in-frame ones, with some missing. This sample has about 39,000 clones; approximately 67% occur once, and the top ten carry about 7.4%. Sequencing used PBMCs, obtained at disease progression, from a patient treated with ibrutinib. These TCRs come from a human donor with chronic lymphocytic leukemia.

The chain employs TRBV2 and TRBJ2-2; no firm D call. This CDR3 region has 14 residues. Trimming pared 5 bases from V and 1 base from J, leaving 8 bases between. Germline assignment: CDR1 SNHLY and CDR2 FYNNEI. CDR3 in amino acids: CASSRRQNTGELFF. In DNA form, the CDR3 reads TGTGCCAGCAGTCGTCGACAGAACACCGGGGAGCTGTTTTTT.

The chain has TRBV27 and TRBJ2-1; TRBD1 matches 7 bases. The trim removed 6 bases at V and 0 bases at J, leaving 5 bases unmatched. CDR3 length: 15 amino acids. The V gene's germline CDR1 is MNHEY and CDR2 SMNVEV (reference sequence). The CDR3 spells CASSEGATSYNEQFF. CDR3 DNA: TGTGCCAGCAGCGAGGGGGCTACCTCCTACAATGAGCAGTTCTTC.

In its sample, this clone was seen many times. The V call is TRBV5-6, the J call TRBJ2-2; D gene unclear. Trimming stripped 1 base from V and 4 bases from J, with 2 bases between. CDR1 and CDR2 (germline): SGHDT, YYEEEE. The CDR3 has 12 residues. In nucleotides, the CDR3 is TGTGCCAGCAGCTTGATCACCGGGGAGCTGTTTTTT. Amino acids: CASSLITGELFF.